This T cell receptor (beta chain) was obtained from a study of T-cell reconstitution after alpha-beta-depleted transplantation in children. The CDR3 is made up of 13 amino acids. V dropped 4 bases and J dropped 2 bases, with 9 bases sitting between them. The germline V gene has CDR1 SEHNR and CDR2 FQNEAQ (reference sequence). Unique molecular identifiers were used in preparing the TCRbeta library. TCRdb fed the PCR reads into MiXCR, producing one record per CDR3 protein. Found here are under 250,000 distinct CDR3 sequences, about 7% of them singletons; the top ten hold roughly 6%. This clonotype turned up a few times.

This TCR derives from a boy between 2 and 10 years old with acute lymphoblastic leukemia, due to receive a stem cell transplant. V gene TRBV7-9 combines with J gene TRBJ2-7, with D possibly called TRBD1 or TRBD2 (5 bases each). The source material was PBMCs, sampled before TCRalphabeta/CD19-depleted stem cell transplant. The CDR3 spells CASSSGRPYEQYF. DNA for the CDR3: TGTGCCAGCAGCTCGGGGCGACCCTACGAGCAGTACTTC.